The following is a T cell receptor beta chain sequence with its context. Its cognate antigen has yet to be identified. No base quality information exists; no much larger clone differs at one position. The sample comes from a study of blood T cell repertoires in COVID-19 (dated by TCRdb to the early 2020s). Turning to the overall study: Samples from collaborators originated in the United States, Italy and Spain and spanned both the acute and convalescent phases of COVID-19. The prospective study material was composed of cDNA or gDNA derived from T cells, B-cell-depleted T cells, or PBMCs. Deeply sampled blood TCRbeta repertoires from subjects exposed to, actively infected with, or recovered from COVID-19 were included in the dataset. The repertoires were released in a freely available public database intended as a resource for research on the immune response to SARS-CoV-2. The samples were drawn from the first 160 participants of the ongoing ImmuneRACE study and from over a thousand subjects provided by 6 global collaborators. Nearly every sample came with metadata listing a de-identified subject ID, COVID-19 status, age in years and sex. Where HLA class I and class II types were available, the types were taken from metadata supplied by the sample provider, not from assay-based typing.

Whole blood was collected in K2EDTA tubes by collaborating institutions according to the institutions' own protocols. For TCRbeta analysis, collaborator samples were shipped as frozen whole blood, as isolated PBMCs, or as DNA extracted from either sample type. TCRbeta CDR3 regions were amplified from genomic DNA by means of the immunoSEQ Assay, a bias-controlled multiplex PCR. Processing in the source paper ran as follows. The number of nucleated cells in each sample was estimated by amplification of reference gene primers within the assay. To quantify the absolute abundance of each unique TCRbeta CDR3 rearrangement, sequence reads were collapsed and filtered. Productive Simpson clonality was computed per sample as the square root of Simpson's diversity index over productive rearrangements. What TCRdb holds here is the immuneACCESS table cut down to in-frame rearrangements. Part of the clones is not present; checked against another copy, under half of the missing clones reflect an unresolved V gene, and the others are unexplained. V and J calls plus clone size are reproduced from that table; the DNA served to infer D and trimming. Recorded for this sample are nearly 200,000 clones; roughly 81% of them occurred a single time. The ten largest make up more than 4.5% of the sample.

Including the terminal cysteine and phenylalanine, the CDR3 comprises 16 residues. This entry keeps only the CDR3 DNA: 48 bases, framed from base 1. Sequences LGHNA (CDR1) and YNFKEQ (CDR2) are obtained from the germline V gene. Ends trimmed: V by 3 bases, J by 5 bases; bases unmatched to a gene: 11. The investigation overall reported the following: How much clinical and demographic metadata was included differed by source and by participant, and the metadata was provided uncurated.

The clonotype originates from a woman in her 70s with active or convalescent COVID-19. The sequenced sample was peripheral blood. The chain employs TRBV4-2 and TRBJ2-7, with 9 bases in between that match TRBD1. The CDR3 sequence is CASSQIYGTGNDEQYF. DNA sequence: TGTGCCAGCAGCCAGATATACGGGACAGGGAATGACGAGCAGTACTTC.